This T cell receptor beta chain was captured by sequencing in a study of blood T cell repertoires in COVID-19 (dated by TCRdb to about 2020). Study-level background: Samples from collaborators originated in the United States, Italy and Spain and spanned both the acute and convalescent phases of COVID-19. The material from the prospective study consisted of cDNA or gDNA derived from T cells, B-cell-depleted T cells, or PBMCs. Subjects who had been exposed to COVID-19, were actively infected with it, or had recovered from it provided the deeply sampled blood TCRbeta repertoires that made up the dataset. A freely available public database, intended as a resource for researchers studying the immune response to SARS-CoV-2, is where the repertoires were released. The samples were drawn from two sources: the first 160 participants of the ongoing ImmuneRACE study, and 1,254 subjects contributed by 6 global collaborators. Sample metadata almost always included a de-identified subject ID, COVID-19 status, age in years and sex. Where available, HLA class I and class II types were taken from metadata supplied by the sample provider and were not determined by assay-based typing. Results and caveats for the whole study, not just this receptor: How much clinical and demographic metadata was included differed by source and by participant, and the metadata was provided uncurated.

Concerning this clone itself: Its binding antigen is unknown. Qualities for individual bases were not recorded, and no much larger clone is one base off.

TCRbeta CDR3 regions were amplified from genomic DNA using the immunoSEQ Assay, a bias-controlled multiplex PCR. The published analysis was carried out like this. The number of nucleated cells in each sample was estimated by amplification of reference gene primers within the assay. To quantify the absolute abundance of each unique TCRbeta CDR3 rearrangement, sequence reads were collapsed and filtered. Productive Simpson clonality was computed per sample as the square root of Simpson's diversity index over productive rearrangements. Not all clones reach the TCRdb copy of this immuneACCESS table, which keeps in-frame sequences only. Checked studies attribute under half of the gap to unresolved V genes and leave the rest unexplained. The V and J calls and clone size were taken over from that table, and D and trimming were inferred from the DNA. This sample gives more than 90,000 clones in total; over 80% of them show up just once. The ten top clones hold approximately 5.4% of the sample.

The collaborating institutions used their own protocols to collect whole blood in K2EDTA tubes. For TCRbeta analysis, collaborators shipped samples as frozen whole blood, isolated PBMCs, or DNA extracted from either of those sample types. The TCR sequence derives from a man aged 50 to 60 with active COVID-19. Sample: peripheral blood.

The CDR3 protein: CASRSGNSPLHF. Here is the DNA: TGTGCCAGCAGATCAGGCAATTCACCCCTCCACTTT. The chain is made from TRBV28 and TRBJ1-6; the D gene identity is not certain. CDR1 and CDR2 were assigned from the germline V gene as MDHEN and SYDVKM. The CDR3 holds 12 amino acids from the cysteine to the phenylalanine. The read is trimmed to its CDR3 DNA, 36 bases read in frame from base 1. V loses 6 bases, J loses 7 bases, and the germline ends lie 7 bases apart.